This TCR beta chain was found in a study of cytomegalovirus exposure and HLA in healthy donors. General study points: Common viral pathogens seemed, in a later analysis, to connect with several of the most significant clusters.

Concerning this clone itself: Its antigen is undetermined.

The study ran its PCR with 60 Vbeta and 13 Jbeta primers. Using immunoSEQ multiplex PCR, the repertoire was profiled, and TCRdb retains in-frame clones only, with some absent. The table lists 99,000 or so clones, over 60% of them singletons, with 5.8% in the top ten. This CDR3 has 17 residues. Germline values: CDR1 SGHRS, CDR2 YFSETQ. The V and J ends lost 0 bases and 0 bases, in that order; junction bases with no gene match: 5. The sequence was collected from a man in his 60s in good health and CMV-seropositive. Sample: PBMCs. This chain links TRBV5-1 with TRBJ2-3; 9 bases are shared with TRBD2. CDR3 in amino acids: CASSLGATSGSTDTQYF. CDR3 in DNA: TGCGCCAGCAGCTTGGGGGCGACTAGCGGCAGCACAGATACGCAGTATTTT.